These T cell receptor beta chains were read from a single sample in a study of T cells in Graves' hyperthyroidism and ophthalmopathy. From the multiplex PCR reads, TCRdb called clonotypes with MiXCR, one entry per CDR3 protein. The table shows over 500,000 distinct CDR3 sequences, with 17% occurring only once. Sequenced material: blood. The receptors here all came from a woman under 30 with Graves' ophthalmopathy. The CDR3 runs from the conserved cysteine through the conserved F or W. A D gene is named only where the DNA matches it firmly. Expanded clones are given a class, and other clones once, few, many or no size at all.

j_gene	v_gene	abundance	d_gene	CDR3nt	CDR3aa
TRBJ2-1	TRBV7-8	many	.	TGTGCCAGCAGCCCCGGTGAGGGCCGCGATGAGCAGTTCTTC	CASSPGEGRDEQFF
TRBJ2-3	TRBV5-8	many	.	TGTGCCAGCAGCTTGGTGGGGTCCCACACAGATACGCAGTATTTT	CASSLVGSHTDTQYF
TRBJ1-3	TRBV6-1	.	.	TGTGCCAGCAGCAACCCACAGCCATCTGGAAACACCATATATTTT	CASSNPQPSGNTIYF
TRBJ1-1	TRBV7-3	many	.	TGTGCCAGCAGCTTATATCCGGGCGTGGACACTGAAGCTTTCTTT	CASSLYPGVDTEAFF
TRBJ2-1	TRBV19	few	.	TGTGCCAGTAGTATAGATGCGCCCATGGACTTAGGCTCCTACAATGAGCAGTTCTTC	CASSIDAPMDLGSYNEQFF
TRBJ2-7	TRBV28	many	.	TGTGCCAGCAGCCCCAGGAGGGTCGAGCAGTACTTC	CASSPRRVEQYF
TRBJ1-1	TRBV7-2	many	.	TGTGCCAGCAGCTTAGTTGTATCGAACACTGAAGCTTTCTTT	CASSLVVSNTEAFF
TRBJ2-7	TRBV27	many	TRBD1	TGTGCCAGCAAGGCCTGGGACAGGGACTCCTACGAGCAGTACTTC	CASKAWDRDSYEQYF
TRBJ2-1	TRBV6-1	.	TRBD2	TGTGCCAGCAGTCCGCAGGGACTAGCGGACTCCTACAATGAGCAGTTCTTC	CASSPQGLADSYNEQFF
TRBJ2-5	TRBV27	many	TRBD2	TGTGCCAGCAGTTTCGGACTAGCAGGGACCCAGTACTTC	CASSFGLAGTQYF
TRBJ2-1	TRBV7-8	few	.	TGTGCCAGCAGCTTTGGGCTAAAACTACATGAGCAGTTCTTC	CASSFGLKLHEQFF
TRBJ2-1	TRBV6-5	many	TRBD2	TGTGCCAGCAGTTACCTGACTAGCGGGAGGGGGTATGAGCAGTTCTTC	CASSYLTSGRGYEQFF
TRBJ2-5	TRBV25-1	.	.	TGTGCCAGCAGTGACTCCTCCTTAGGACAGCTTCAAGAGACCCAGTACTTC	CASSDSSLGQLQETQYF
TRBJ2-3	TRBV28	many	.	TGTGCCAGCTCAGGACTATCTTCCACAGATACGCAGTATTTT	CASSGLSSTDTQYF
TRBJ2-3	TRBV20-1	.	TRBD2	TGCAGTGCTAGGTATCTAGCGGGAGGGCCGCATACGCAGTATTTT	CSARYLAGGPHTQYF
TRBJ2-6	TRBV3-1	few	.	TGTGCCAGCAGCGTAGAGAGCTCTGGGGCCAACGTCCTGACTTTC	CASSVESSGANVLTF
TRBJ2-7	TRBV4-1	.	TRBD1	TGCGCCAGCAGCCAAAGGGGCAGGGGGCCGGACGAGCAGTACTTC	CASSQRGRGPDEQYF
TRBJ2-3	TRBV28	few	TRBD2	TGTGCCAGCAGTTCGGGACTAGCGGGGGATAGCACAGATACGCAGTATTTT	CASSSGLAGDSTDTQYF
TRBJ2-7	TRBV7-2	.	.	TGTGCCAGCAGCCGGTCAGTATTCTACGAGCAGTACTTC	CASSRSVFYEQYF
TRBJ2-3	TRBV5-1	many	TRBD1	TGCGCCAGCAGCGTTCCTCAGGGGGCAGATACGCAGTATTTT	CASSVPQGADTQYF
TRBJ1-2	TRBV12-3/TRBV12-4	.	.	TGTGCCAGCAGTACCCCCCCGGGCAGTGGCTACACCTTC	CASSTPPGSGYTF
TRBJ2-7	TRBV20-1	few	TRBD2	TGCAGTGCTAGAGCGACCCGGGGCGGGAGGTACTACGAGCAGTACTTC	CSARATRGGRYYEQYF